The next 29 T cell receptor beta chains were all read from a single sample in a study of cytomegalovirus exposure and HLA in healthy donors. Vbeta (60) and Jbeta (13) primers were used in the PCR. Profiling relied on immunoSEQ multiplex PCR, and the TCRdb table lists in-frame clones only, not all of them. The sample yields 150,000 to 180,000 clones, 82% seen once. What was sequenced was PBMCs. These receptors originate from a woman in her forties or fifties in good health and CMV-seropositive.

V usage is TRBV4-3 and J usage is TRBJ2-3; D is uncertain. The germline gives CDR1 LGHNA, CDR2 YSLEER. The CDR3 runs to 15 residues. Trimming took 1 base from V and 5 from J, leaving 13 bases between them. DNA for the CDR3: TGCGCCAGCAGCCAAGTGGAACGGGTTATAGATACGCAGTATTTT. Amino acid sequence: CASSQVERVIDTQYF.

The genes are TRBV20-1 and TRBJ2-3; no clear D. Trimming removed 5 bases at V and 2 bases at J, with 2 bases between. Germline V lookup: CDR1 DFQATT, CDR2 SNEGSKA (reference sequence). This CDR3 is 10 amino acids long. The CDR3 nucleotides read TGCAGTGCTTACACAGATACGCAGTATTTT. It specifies CSAYTDTQYF.

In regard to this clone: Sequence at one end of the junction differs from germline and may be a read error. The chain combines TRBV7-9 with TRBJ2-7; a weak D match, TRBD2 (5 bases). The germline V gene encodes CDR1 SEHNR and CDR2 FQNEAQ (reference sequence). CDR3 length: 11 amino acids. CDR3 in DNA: TGTTCCAGCGGCATATTGGACGAGCAGTACTTC. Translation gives CSSGILDEQYF.

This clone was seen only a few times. The CDR3 sequence is CASSLLQGASTDTQYF. CDR3 in DNA: TGCGCCAGCAGCTTGTTACAGGGAGCTAGCACAGATACGCAGTATTTT. The chain recombines TRBV5-1 with TRBJ2-3, with D possibly TRBD1 on 6 matching bases. Trimming left V 1 base short and J 0 bases short, with 12 bases between. Germline values: CDR1 SGHRS, CDR2 YFSETQ. The CDR3 totals 16 residues.

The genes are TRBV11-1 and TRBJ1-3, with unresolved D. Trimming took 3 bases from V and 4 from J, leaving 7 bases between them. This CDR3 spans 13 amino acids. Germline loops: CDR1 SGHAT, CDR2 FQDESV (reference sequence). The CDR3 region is CASSFQQGNTIYF. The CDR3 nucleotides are TGTGCCAGCAGCTTCCAACAGGGAAACACCATATATTTT.

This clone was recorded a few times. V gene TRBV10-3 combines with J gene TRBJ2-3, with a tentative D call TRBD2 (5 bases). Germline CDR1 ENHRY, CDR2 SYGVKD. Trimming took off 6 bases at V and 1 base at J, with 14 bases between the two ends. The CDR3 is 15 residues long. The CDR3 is CAIRTAFGGTDTQYF. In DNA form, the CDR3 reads TGTGCCATCAGAACCGCCTTCGGGGGCACAGATACGCAGTATTTT.

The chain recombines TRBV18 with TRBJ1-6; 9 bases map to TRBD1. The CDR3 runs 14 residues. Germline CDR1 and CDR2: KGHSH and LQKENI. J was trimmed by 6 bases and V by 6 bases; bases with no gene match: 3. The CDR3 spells CASSPGQGNSPLHF. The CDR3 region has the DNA TGTGCCAGCTCTCCGGGACAGGGTAATTCACCCCTCCACTTT.

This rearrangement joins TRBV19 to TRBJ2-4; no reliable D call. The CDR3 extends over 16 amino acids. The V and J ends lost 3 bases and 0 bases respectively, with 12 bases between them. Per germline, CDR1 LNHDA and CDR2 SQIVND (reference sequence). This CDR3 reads CASSIVFELAKNIQYF. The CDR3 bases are TGTGCCAGTAGTATCGTTTTTGAGCTAGCCAAAAACATTCAGTACTTC.

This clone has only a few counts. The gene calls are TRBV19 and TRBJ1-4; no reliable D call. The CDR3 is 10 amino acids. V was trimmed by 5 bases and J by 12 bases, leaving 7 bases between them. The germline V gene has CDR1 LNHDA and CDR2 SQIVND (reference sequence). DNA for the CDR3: TGTGCCAGTAGTGGCCTTGAACTGTTTTTT. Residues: CASSGLELFF.

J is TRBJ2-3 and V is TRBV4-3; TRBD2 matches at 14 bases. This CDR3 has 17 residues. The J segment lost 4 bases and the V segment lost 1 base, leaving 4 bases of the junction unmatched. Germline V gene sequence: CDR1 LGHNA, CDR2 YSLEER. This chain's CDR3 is CASSQGLAGGRPDTQYF. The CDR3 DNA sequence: TGCGCCAGCAGCCAAGGACTAGCGGGGGGGAGGCCAGATACGCAGTATTTT.

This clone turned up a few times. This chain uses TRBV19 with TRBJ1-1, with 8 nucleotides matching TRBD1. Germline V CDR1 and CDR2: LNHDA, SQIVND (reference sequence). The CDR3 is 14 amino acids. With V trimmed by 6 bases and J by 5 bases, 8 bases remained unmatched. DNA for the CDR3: TGTGCCAGTAGCGGACAGGGAGAGAGGACTGAAGCTTTCTTT. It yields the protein CASSGQGERTEAFF. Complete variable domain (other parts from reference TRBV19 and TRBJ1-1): DGGITQSPKYLFRKEGQNVTLSCEQNLNHDAMYWYRQDPGQGLRLIYYSQIVNDFQKGDIAEGYSVSREKKESFPLTVTSAQKNPTAFYLCASSGQGERTEAFFGQGTRLTVV.

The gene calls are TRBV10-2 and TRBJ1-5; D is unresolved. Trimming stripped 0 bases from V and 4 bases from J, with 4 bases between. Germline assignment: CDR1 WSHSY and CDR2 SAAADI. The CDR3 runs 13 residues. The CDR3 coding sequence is TGCGCCAGCAGTGAGTCCCTTAATCAGCCCCAGCATTTT. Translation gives CASSESLNQPQHF.

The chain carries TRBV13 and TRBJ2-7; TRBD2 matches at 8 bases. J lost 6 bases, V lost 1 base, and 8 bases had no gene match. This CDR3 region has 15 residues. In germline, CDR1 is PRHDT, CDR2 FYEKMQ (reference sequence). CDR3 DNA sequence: TGTGCCAGCAGCTTAGCCCAGGCCCTAGCGGGCGAGCAGTACTTC. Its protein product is CASSLAQALAGEQYF.

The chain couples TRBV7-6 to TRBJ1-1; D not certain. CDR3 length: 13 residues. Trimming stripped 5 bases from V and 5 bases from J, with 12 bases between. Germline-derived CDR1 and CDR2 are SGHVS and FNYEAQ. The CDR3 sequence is CASSPPSGTEAFF. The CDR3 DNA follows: TGTGCCAGCAGCCCCCCATCGGGGACTGAAGCTTTCTTT.

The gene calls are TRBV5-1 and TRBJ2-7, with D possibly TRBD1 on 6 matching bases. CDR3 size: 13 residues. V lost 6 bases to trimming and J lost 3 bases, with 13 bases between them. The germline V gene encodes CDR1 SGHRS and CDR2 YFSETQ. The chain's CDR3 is CASTRQAGYEQYF. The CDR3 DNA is TGCGCCAGCACCCGACAGGCGGGCTACGAGCAGTACTTC. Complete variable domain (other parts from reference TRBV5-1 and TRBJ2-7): KAGVTQTPRYLIKTRGQQVTLSCSPISGHRSVSWYQQTPGQGLQFLFEYFSETQRNKGNFPGRFSGRQFSNSRSEMNVSTLELGDSALYLCASTRQAGYEQYFGPGTRLTVT.

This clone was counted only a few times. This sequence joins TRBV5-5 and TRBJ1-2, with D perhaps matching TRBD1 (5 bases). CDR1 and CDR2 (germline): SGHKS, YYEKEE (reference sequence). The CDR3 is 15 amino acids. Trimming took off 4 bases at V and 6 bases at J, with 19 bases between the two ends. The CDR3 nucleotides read TGTGCCAGCAGCGCCCTGGGGGGTTGGGAGAATGGCTACACCTTC. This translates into CASSALGGWENGYTF. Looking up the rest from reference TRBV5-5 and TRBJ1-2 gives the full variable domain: DAGVTQSPTHLIKTRGQQVTLRCSPISGHKSVSWYQQVLGQGPQFIFQYYEKEERGRGNFPDRFSARQFPNYSSELNVNALLLGDSALYLCASSALGGWENGYTFGSGTRLTVV.

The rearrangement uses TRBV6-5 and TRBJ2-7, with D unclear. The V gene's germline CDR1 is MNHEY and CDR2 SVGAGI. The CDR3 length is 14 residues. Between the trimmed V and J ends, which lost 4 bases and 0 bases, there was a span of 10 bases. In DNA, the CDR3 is TGTGCCAGCAGTTTAACAACCTTCTCCTACGAGCAGTACTTC. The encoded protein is CASSLTTFSYEQYF.

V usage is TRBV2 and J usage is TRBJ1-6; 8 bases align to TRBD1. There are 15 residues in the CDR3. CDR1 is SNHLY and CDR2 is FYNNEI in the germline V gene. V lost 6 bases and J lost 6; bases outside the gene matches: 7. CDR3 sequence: CASRGAGQGNSPLHF. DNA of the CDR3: TGTGCCAGCAGAGGGGCTGGACAGGGTAATTCACCCCTCCACTTT.

CDR3 region: CASSLAVSSGGGVSGANVLTF. CDR3 DNA: TGTGCCAGCAGCTTAGCGGTCTCGAGCGGGGGAGGCGTCTCTGGGGCCAACGTCCTGACTTTC. The chain recombines TRBV7-2 with TRBJ2-6, with 8 positions matching TRBD2. With V trimmed by 0 bases and J by 0 bases, 13 bases remained unmatched. This CDR3 comprises 21 residues. Per the germline V gene, CDR1 is SGHTA and CDR2 is FQGNSA.

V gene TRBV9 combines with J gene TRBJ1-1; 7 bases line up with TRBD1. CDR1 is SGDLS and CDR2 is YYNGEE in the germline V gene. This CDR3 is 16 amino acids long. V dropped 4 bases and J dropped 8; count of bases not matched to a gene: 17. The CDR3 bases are TGTGCCAGCAGCCCAACCGGGACAGCCAGCCTTAGGGAAGCTTTCTTT. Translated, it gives CASSPTGTASLREAFF. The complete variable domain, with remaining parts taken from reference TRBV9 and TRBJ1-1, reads DSGVTQTPKHLITATGQRVTLRCSPRSGDLSVYWYQQSLDQGLQFLIQYYNGEERAKGNILERFSAQQFPDLHSELNLSSLELGDSALYFCASSPTGTASLREAFFGQGTRLTVV.

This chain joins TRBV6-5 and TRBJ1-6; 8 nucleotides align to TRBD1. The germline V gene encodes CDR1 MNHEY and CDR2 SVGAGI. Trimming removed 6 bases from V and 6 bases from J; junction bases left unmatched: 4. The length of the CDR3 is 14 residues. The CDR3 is CASRRDRSNSPLHF. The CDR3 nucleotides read TGTGCCAGCAGGCGGGACAGGAGTAATTCACCCCTCCACTTT.

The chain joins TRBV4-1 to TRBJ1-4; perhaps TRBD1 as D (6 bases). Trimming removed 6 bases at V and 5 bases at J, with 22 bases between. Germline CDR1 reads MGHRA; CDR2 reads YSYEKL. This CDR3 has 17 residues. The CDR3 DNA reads TGCGCCAGCAGACCTGCTCTTAGACAGGTCCAGAATGAAAAACTGTTTTTT. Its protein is CASRPALRQVQNEKLFF.

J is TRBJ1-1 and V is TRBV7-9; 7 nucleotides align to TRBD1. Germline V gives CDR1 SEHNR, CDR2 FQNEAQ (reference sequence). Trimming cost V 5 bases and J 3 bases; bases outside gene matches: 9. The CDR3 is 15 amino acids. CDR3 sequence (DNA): TGTGCCAGCAGCCCCCGGACAGGTGGGGACACTGAAGCTTTCTTT. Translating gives CASSPRTGGDTEAFF. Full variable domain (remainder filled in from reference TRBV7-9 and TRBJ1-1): DTGVSQNPRHKITKRGQNVTFRCDPISEHNRLYWYRQTLGQGPEFLTYFQNEAQLEKSRLLSDRFSAERPKGSFSTLEIQRTEQGDSAMYLCASSPRTGGDTEAFFGQGTRLTVV.

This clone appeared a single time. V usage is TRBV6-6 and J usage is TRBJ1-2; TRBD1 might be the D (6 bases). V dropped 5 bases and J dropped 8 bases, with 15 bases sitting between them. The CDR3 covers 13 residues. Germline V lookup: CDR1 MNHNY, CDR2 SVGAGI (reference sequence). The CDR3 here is CASSPGTPSGYTF. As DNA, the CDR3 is TGTGCCAGCAGTCCCGGGACACCTTCAGGCTACACCTTC.

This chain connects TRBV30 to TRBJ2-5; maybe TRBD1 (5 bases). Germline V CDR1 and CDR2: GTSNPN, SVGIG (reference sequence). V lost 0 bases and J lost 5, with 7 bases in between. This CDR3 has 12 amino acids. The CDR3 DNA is TGTGCCTGGAGTGTATCAGGGGAGACCCAGTACTTC. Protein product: CAWSVSGETQYF.

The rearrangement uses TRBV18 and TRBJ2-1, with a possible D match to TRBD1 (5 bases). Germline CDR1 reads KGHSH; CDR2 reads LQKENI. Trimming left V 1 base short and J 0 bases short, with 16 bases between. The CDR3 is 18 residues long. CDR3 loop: CASSPLGRAKSSYNEQFF. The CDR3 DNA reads TGTGCCAGCTCACCACTGGGCAGGGCAAAGAGCTCCTACAATGAGCAGTTCTTC.

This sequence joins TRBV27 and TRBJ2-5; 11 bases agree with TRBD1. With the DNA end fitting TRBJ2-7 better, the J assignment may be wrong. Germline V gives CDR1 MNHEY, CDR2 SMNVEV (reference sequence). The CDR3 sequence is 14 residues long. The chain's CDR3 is CASRMDRGRNEQYF. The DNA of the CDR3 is TGTGCCAGCAGAATGGACAGGGGGCGGAACGAGCAGTACTTC.

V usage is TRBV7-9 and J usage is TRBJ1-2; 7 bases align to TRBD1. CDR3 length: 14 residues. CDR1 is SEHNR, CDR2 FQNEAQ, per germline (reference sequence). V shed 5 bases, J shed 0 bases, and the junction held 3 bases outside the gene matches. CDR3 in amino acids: CASSRGQTNYGYTF. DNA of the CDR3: TGTGCCAGCAGCCGGGGACAGACTAACTATGGCTACACCTTC.

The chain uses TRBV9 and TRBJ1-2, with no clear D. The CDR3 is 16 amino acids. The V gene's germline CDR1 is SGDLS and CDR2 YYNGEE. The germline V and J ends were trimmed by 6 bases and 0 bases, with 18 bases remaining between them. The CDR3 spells CASITWMGLANYGYTF. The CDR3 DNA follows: TGTGCCAGCATCACCTGGATGGGCCTTGCTAACTATGGCTACACCTTC.